The rows below give T cell receptor beta chains drawn from one sample of a study of T cells in Graves' hyperthyroidism and ophthalmopathy. TCRdb processed the multiplex PCR reads anew with MiXCR; each CDR3 protein has one entry. In the table there are 450,000 to 650,000 distinct CDR3 sequences, around 21% of which are singletons. Source material: blood. The receptor set was obtained from a man between 18 and 35 years old with Graves' hyperthyroidism. Both conserved end residues are part of each CDR3. Each record gives: V gene, D gene, CDR3 length, clone size, CDR3 protein. The D gene is left open where the match is weak. Clone size is not always given. Where it is, it says once, few, many or a class for expanded clones.

v_call: TRBV6-2/TRBV6-3
d_call: -
cdr3_length: 15
clone_size: -
cdr3_aa: CASSSRTPLPYEQYF

v_call: TRBV4-1
d_call: -
cdr3_length: 15
clone_size: many
cdr3_aa: CASSQLPGSGTEAFF

v_call: TRBV5-5
d_call: TRBD1
cdr3_length: 16
clone_size: few
cdr3_aa: CASSLEDRSISYEQYF

v_call: TRBV30
d_call: -
cdr3_length: 15
clone_size: many
cdr3_aa: CAWSRGTAANYGYTF

v_call: TRBV14
d_call: TRBD1
cdr3_length: 14
clone_size: many
cdr3_aa: CASSLPGDRAGYTF

v_call: TRBV18
d_call: -
cdr3_length: 14
clone_size: many
cdr3_aa: CASSPSEGGTEAFF

v_call: TRBV6-5
d_call: -
cdr3_length: 13
clone_size: many
cdr3_aa: CASSYVNTGELFF

v_call: TRBV19
d_call: -
cdr3_length: 16
clone_size: many
cdr3_aa: CASSDTGRRSGNTIYF

v_call: TRBV19
d_call: TRBD2
cdr3_length: 15
clone_size: -
cdr3_aa: CASTRMAGGPDTQYF

v_call: TRBV6-5
d_call: -
cdr3_length: 12
clone_size: many
cdr3_aa: CASSYAGAQAFF

v_call: TRBV12-5
d_call: -
cdr3_length: 16
clone_size: many
cdr3_aa: CASGLLVGRGNTEAFF

v_call: TRBV15
d_call: TRBD2
cdr3_length: 18
clone_size: once
cdr3_aa: CATSRDRRTSGRAETQYF

v_call: TRBV12-3/TRBV12-4
d_call: -
cdr3_length: 15
clone_size: many
cdr3_aa: CASSLEPGLSYGYTF

v_call: TRBV20-1
d_call: TRBD1
cdr3_length: 18
clone_size: few
cdr3_aa: CSARLPGQGATGANVLTF

v_call: TRBV7-6
d_call: -
cdr3_length: 14
clone_size: many
cdr3_aa: CASSLSQGLTEAFF

v_call: TRBV12-3/TRBV12-4
d_call: -
cdr3_length: 12
clone_size: many
cdr3_aa: CASSLESQTQYF

v_call: TRBV10-2
d_call: -
cdr3_length: 14
clone_size: few
cdr3_aa: CASSERSDMYGYTF

v_call: TRBV4-1
d_call: TRBD2
cdr3_length: 19
clone_size: -
cdr3_aa: CASSQDFGRRGGRSGELFF

v_call: TRBV11-1
d_call: -
cdr3_length: 16
clone_size: -
cdr3_aa: CASSLARQAAPREQYF

v_call: TRBV15
d_call: TRBD1
cdr3_length: 17
clone_size: many
cdr3_aa: CATSRVLTGVSNQPQHF

v_call: TRBV19
d_call: -
cdr3_length: 16
clone_size: many
cdr3_aa: CASSIEDPWPNQPQHF

v_call: TRBV5-5
d_call: -
cdr3_length: 13
clone_size: -
cdr3_aa: CASSLLVPETQYF

v_call: TRBV28
d_call: TRBD1
cdr3_length: 14
clone_size: many
cdr3_aa: CASSYRGLKSEAFF

v_call: TRBV6-5
d_call: -
cdr3_length: 13
clone_size: many
cdr3_aa: CASSYVMGAEAFF

v_call: TRBV12-3/TRBV12-4
d_call: -
cdr3_length: 12
clone_size: -
cdr3_aa: CASTLPSLPLHF

v_call: TRBV5-1
d_call: -
cdr3_length: 14
clone_size: -
cdr3_aa: CASSSVDGDTEAFF

v_call: TRBV29-1
d_call: -
cdr3_length: 13
clone_size: many
cdr3_aa: CSVEPGVGQPQHF

v_call: TRBV3-1
d_call: TRBD2
cdr3_length: 15
clone_size: -
cdr3_aa: CASSRSGTGNYEQYF

v_call: TRBV6-5
d_call: TRBD1
cdr3_length: 17
clone_size: -
cdr3_aa: CASSYSRQGAGANVLTF

v_call: TRBV27
d_call: -
cdr3_length: 16
clone_size: many
cdr3_aa: CASSLRRQANTGELFF

v_call: TRBV4-1
d_call: TRBD2
cdr3_length: 16
clone_size: few
cdr3_aa: CASSQGTGGRSGELFF

v_call: TRBV4-1
d_call: -
cdr3_length: 16
clone_size: -
cdr3_aa: CASSRSYRELAGELFF

v_call: TRBV19
d_call: -
cdr3_length: 13
clone_size: many
cdr3_aa: CASSQQIPYEQYF

v_call: TRBV12-3/TRBV12-4
d_call: TRBD1
cdr3_length: 16
clone_size: many
cdr3_aa: CASSPGRGLTSYEQYF

v_call: TRBV12-3/TRBV12-4
d_call: -
cdr3_length: 12
clone_size: many
cdr3_aa: CASSIQRVGYTF

v_call: TRBV7-8
d_call: -
cdr3_length: 12
clone_size: many
cdr3_aa: CASSSLGVEQYF

v_call: TRBV19
d_call: -
cdr3_length: 13
clone_size: -
cdr3_aa: CASSITLNTEAFF

v_call: TRBV13
d_call: -
cdr3_length: 16
clone_size: many
cdr3_aa: CASSLKGGGRNTEAFF

v_call: TRBV20-1
d_call: -
cdr3_length: 14
clone_size: many
cdr3_aa: CSATQGPGSQPQHF

v_call: TRBV19
d_call: -
cdr3_length: 14
clone_size: few
cdr3_aa: CASSWDTWSGELFF

v_call: TRBV12-3/TRBV12-4
d_call: -
cdr3_length: 13
clone_size: -
cdr3_aa: CASSPDWDTEAFF

v_call: TRBV12-3/TRBV12-4
d_call: -
cdr3_length: 15
clone_size: many
cdr3_aa: CASSLGRTDNQPQHF

v_call: TRBV11-1
d_call: -
cdr3_length: 16
clone_size: -
cdr3_aa: CASSTPATGSHYEQYF

v_call: TRBV30
d_call: -
cdr3_length: 12
clone_size: many
cdr3_aa: CAWTGTQETQYF

v_call: TRBV28
d_call: -
cdr3_length: 15
clone_size: -
cdr3_aa: CASSSPTTGSYEQYF

v_call: TRBV2
d_call: TRBD1
cdr3_length: 14
clone_size: -
cdr3_aa: CASQTGIPAYEQYF

v_call: TRBV6-5
d_call: -
cdr3_length: 15
clone_size: many
cdr3_aa: CASSYSAGEREGYTF

v_call: TRBV12-3/TRBV12-4
d_call: -
cdr3_length: 12
clone_size: many
cdr3_aa: CASSLWGTEAFF

v_call: TRBV10-3
d_call: -
cdr3_length: 14
clone_size: -
cdr3_aa: CACRAGISTDTQYF